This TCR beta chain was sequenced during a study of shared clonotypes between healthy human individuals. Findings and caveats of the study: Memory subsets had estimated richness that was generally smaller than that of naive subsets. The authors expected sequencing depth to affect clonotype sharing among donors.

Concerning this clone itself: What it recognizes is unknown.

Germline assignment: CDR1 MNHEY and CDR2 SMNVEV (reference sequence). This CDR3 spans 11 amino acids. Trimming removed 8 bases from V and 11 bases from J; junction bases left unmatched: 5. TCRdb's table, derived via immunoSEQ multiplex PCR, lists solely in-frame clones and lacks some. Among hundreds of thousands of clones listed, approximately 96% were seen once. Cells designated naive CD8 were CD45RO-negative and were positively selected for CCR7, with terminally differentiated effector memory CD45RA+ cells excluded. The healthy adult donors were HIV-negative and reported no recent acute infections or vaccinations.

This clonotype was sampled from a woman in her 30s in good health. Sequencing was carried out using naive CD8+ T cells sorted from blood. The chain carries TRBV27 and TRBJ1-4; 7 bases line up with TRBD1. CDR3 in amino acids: CASGQANKLFF. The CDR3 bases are TGTGCCAGCGGACAGGCGAATAAACTGTTTTTT.